This T cell receptor (beta chain) originates from a study of cytomegalovirus exposure and HLA in healthy donors. With 3 bases clipped from V and 3 bases from J, the junction kept 10 bases outside the gene matches. Looked up from germline, CDR1 is KGHSH and CDR2 is LQKENI. This CDR3 spans 17 amino acids. This clone was observed a few times. Sequencing used immunoSEQ multiplex PCR; TCRdb keeps in-frame clones, though not all of them. The data hold approximately 270,000 clones, with more than 75% observed a single time. The chain carries TRBV18 and TRBJ2-7; 11 bases fit TRBD1. The sample taken for sequencing was PBMCs. The TCR originated in a man aged 18-30 years in good health and CMV-seropositive. The CDR3 DNA sequence: TGTGCCAGCTCACCGGTTTTTCCCGGGACAGGGGGCTACGAGCAGTACTTC. It yields the protein CASSPVFPGTGGYEQYF. The full variable domain, with the rest looked up from reference TRBV18 and TRBJ2-7, is NAGVMQNPRHLVRRRGQEARLRCSPMKGHSHVYWYRQLPEEGLKFMVYLQKENIIDESGMPKERFSAEFPKEGPSILRIQQVVRGDSAAYFCASSPVFPGTGGYEQYFGPGTRLTVT.